This T cell receptor beta chain appears in the sequencing data of a study of tumor and adjacent non-tumor tissue in lung cancer. Background on the study: Around 4.2 million productive TCRbeta reads were obtained per sample on average. Notes on the study in general: Tumor tissue had significantly higher TCR diversity than normal lung.

In the case of this clonotype: The antigen is not known. A much more abundant neighbour one base away suggests this may be a read error.

No cell sorting was done before RNA was extracted from the tissue. Distant lung tissue was collected more than 3 cm away from the tumor edge. The CDR3 extends over 17 amino acids. CDR1 is SEHNR and CDR2 is FQNEAQ in the germline V gene (reference sequence). A modified ARM-PCR protocol with three rounds of nested PCR amplified TCRbeta. TCRdb passed the multiplex PCR reads through MiXCR, listing each CDR3 protein once. The sample carries 80,000 to 100,000 distinct CDR3 sequences, around three quarters recorded once. V gene TRBV7-9 combines with J gene TRBJ2-5; 8 bases align to TRBD2. The clonotype originates from a man in his sixties with small cell lung cancer. Sequencing input: distant non-tumor lung tissue. The CDR3 spells CASSLGHGSGIQEAQYF. The CDR3 coding sequence is TGTGCCAGCAGCTTAGGGCACGGTAGCGGGATTCAAGAGGCCCAGTACTTC.